Shown below are 3 T cell receptor beta chains from a single sample sequenced in a study of blood T cell repertoires in COVID-19. Sequencing used immunoSEQ multiplex PCR; TCRdb keeps in-frame clones, though not all of them. The sample contains some 120,000 clones, around 80% of which appear only once. The sequencing input was peripheral blood. The receptors were gathered from a woman aged 60-70 years with acute or convalescent COVID-19.

This sequence joins TRBV5-1 and TRBJ1-4, with TRBD1 as a possible D gene (6 bases). Germline V gene lookup returns CDR1 SGHRS and CDR2 YFSETQ. Trimming stripped 6 bases from V and 6 bases from J, with 12 bases between. The CDR3 runs 13 residues. The CDR3 region is CASNRVPYEKLFF. In nucleotides, the CDR3 is TGCGCCAGCAACAGGGTCCCATATGAAAAACTGTTTTTT.

The chain joins TRBV18 to TRBJ1-3, with 7 bases aligning to TRBD1. V lost 2 bases to trimming and J lost 2 bases; unmatched junction nucleotides: 6. Germline CDR1 and CDR2: KGHSH and LQKENI. This CDR3 has 16 amino acids. Written as DNA, the CDR3 is TGTGCCAGCTCACCAGGACAGGCCGGGACTGGAAACACCATATATTTT. As protein: CASSPGQAGTGNTIYF.

The gene calls are TRBV6-5 and TRBJ2-3, with 8 bases lining up with TRBD1. The CDR3 length is 14 residues. The junction had 6 bases not matched to a gene; V was cut back by 4 bases and J by 6 bases. The germline V gene encodes CDR1 MNHEY and CDR2 SVGAGI. The CDR3 is CASSSGQGRDTQYF. In DNA, the CDR3 is TGTGCCAGCAGTTCTGGACAGGGTCGGGATACGCAGTATTTT.